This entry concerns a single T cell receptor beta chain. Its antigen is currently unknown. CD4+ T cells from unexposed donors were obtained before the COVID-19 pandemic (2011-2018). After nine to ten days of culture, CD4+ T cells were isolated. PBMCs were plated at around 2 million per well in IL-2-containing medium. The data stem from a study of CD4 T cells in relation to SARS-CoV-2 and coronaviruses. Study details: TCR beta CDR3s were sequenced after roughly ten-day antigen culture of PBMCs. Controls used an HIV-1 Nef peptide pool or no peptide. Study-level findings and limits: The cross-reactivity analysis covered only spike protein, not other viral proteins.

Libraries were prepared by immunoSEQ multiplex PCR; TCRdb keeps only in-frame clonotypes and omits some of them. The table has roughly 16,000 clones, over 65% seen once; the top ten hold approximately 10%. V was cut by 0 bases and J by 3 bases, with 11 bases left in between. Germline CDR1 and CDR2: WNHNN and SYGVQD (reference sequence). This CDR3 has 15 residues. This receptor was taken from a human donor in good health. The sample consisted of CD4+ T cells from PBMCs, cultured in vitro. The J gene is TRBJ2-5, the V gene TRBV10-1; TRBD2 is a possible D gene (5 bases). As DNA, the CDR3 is TGCGCCAGCAGTGAGTCCGGGGTGCGAGAAGAGACCCAGTACTTC. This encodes CASSESGVREETQYF.